This T cell receptor beta chain is from a study of graft-versus-host responses after intestinal transplantation. Overall study context: All recipients got anti-thymocyte globulin induction, then tacrolimus and steroids for approximately 3 years. Study results and caveats: Within the allografts of patients who had graft-donor T cell macrochimerism, graft-versus-host to host-versus-graft clonal ratios were high.

The table came from immunoSEQ multiplex PCR; TCRdb's copy has only in-frame clones and leaves some out. The sample gives 78,000 or so clones, roughly 84% of which show up once; about 8% is in the top ten. This CDR3 is 15 amino acids long. V was pared by 0 bases and J by 3 bases, with 10 bases between. The germline V gene encodes CDR1 SGHNT and CDR2 YYREEE (reference sequence). As concerns this clone: Its target is not known.

This sequence was found in a human donor who was the organ donor for an intestinal transplant. The genes are TRBV5-4 and TRBJ1-3; no reliable D call. The material was unstimulated CD8+ T cells sorted from spleen or lymph node cells, obtained before transplant. This CDR3 reads CASSLAGVSGNTIYF. CDR3 DNA sequence: TGTGCCAGCAGCTTGGCCGGAGTTAGTGGAAACACCATATATTTT.